This note documents a single T cell receptor beta chain sequence. This specimen belongs to a study of cytomegalovirus exposure and HLA in healthy donors. The CDR3 is made up of 17 amino acids. From germline, CDR1 is SGDLS and CDR2 YYNGEE. V dropped 3 bases and J dropped 2 bases, with 19 bases sitting between them. PCR used 60 Vbeta primers and 13 Jbeta primers. The table came from immunoSEQ multiplex PCR; TCRdb's copy has only in-frame clones and leaves some out. The table has over 100,000 clones, 79% seen once; the top ten hold about 1%. The source of this sequence is a male donor in good health and CMV-seronegative. The J gene is TRBJ2-3, the V gene TRBV9, with D unclear. The sequenced material came from PBMCs. CDR3 region: CASSANPTVTFTDTQYF. CDR3 coding DNA: TGTGCCAGCAGCGCAAACCCGACGGTGACTTTCACAGATACGCAGTATTTT.